This T cell receptor beta chain was documented in a study of CD8 T cells in ankylosing spondylitis. Study-wide points: Matched synovial fluid from ankylosing spondylitis patients was reported to be enriched for disease-linked clones. The authors found the disease-linked clones to be CD8+ and relatively rare in peripheral blood. It appeared that ankylosing spondylitis blood was characterized by a TCR beta motif of roughly 8 highly homologous variants.

With regard to this clonotype: Its antigen is unknown.

TCRdb passed the 5' RACE reads through MiXCR, listing each CDR3 protein once. The sample carries 450,000 or so distinct CDR3 sequences, roughly 26% recorded once. The sequencing input was blood, either unsorted or a sorted T cell fraction (not recorded which). The receptor was derived from a male donor with ankylosing spondylitis.

Written as DNA, the CDR3 is TGCGCCAGCAGCTTGGCGACGACAGGGATGTACGAGCAGTACTTC. Translated, it gives CASSLATTGMYEQYF. The chain employs TRBV5-1 and TRBJ2-7; 7 bases are shared with TRBD1. Germline CDR1 is SGHRS and CDR2 is YFSETQ. The CDR3 totals 15 residues. The V segment lost 0 bases and the J segment 4 bases; nucleotides outside the gene matches: 7.